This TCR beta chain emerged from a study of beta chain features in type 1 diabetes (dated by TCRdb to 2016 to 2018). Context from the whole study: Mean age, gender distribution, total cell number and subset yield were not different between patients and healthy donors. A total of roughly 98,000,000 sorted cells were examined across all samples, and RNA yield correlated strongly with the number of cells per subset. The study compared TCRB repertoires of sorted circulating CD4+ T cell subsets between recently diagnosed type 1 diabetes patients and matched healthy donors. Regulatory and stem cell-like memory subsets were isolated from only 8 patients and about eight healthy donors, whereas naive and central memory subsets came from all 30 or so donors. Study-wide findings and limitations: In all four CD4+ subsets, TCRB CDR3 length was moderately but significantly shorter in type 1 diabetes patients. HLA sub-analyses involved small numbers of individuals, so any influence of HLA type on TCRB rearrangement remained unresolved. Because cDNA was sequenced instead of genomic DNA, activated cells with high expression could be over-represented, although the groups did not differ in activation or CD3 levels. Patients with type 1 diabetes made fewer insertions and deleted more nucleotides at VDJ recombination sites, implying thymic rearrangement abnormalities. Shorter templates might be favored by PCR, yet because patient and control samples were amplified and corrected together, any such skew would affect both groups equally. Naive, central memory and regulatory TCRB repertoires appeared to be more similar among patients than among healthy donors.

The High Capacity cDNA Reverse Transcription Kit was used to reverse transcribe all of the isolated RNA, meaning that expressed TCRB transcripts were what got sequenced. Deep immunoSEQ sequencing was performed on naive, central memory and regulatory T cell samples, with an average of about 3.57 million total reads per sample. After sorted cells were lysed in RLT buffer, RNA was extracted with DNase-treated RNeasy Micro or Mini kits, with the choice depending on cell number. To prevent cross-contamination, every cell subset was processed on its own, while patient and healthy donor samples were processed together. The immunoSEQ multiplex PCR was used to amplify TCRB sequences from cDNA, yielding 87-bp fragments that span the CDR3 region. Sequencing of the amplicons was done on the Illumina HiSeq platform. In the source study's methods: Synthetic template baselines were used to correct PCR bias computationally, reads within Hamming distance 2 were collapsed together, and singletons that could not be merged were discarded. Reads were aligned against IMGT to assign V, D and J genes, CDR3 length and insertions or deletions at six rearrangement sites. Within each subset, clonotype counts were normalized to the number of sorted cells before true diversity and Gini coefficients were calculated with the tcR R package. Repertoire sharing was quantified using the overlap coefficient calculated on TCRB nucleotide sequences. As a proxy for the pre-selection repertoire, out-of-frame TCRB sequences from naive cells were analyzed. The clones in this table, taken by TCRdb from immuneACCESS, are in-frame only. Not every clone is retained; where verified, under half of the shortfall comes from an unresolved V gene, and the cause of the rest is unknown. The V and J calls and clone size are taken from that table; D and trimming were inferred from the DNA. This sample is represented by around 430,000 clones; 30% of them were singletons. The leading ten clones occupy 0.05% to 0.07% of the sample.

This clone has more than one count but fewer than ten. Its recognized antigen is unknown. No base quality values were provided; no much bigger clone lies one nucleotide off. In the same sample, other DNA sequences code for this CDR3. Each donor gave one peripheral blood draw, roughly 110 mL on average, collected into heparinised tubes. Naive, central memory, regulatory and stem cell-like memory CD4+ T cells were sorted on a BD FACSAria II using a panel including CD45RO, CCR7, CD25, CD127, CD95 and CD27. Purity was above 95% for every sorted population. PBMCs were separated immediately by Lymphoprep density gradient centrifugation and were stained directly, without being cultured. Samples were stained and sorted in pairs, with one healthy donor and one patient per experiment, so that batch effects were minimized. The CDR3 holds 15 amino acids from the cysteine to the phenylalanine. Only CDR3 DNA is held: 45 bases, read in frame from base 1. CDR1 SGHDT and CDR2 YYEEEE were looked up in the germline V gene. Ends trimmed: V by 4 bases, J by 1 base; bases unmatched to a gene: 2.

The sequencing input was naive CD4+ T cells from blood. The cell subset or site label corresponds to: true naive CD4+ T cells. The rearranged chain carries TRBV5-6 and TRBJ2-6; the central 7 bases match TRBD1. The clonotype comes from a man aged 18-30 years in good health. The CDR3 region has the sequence CASSLQGSGANVLTF. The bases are TGTGCCAGCAGCCTACAGGGGTCTGGGGCCAACGTCCTGACTTTC.